This T cell receptor beta chain was captured in a study of T cell responses to AZD1222 COVID-19 vaccine. Study-level points and caveats: Spike was spanned by vaccine-associated CD4 TCRs, with dominance at 160-218 and 743-854.

As for this clone: Antigen: not known.

Sequencing was performed with immunoSEQ multiplex PCR; in TCRdb, only in-frame clones are kept and a portion is missing. The sample records 180,000 or so clones, about 92% being singletons. Germline V gene sequence: CDR1 SNHLY, CDR2 FYNNEI. V was clipped by 6 bases and J by 9 bases; unmatched bases: 6. The CDR3 covers 13 residues. This chain links TRBV2 with TRBJ2-1; TRBD2 agrees at 9 bases. This sample comprised peripheral blood, obtained 28 days after the second AZD1222 dose. This clonotype was sampled from an adult who received the AZD1222 COVID-19 vaccine. CDR3 residues: CASSREAGGEQFF. The CDR3 coding sequence is TGTGCCAGCAGCCGAGAAGCGGGAGGTGAGCAGTTCTTC.